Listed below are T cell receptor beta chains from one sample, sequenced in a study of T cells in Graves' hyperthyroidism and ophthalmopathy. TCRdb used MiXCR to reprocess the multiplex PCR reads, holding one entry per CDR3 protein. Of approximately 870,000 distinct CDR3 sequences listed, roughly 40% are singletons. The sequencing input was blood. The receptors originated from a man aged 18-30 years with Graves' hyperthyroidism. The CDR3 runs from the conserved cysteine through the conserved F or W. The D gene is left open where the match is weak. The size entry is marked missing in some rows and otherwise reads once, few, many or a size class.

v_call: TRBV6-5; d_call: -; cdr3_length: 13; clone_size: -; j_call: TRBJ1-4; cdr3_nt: TGTGCCAGCAGTTGGGGGCGGAGTGAAAAACTGTTTTTT; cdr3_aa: CASSWGRSEKLFF
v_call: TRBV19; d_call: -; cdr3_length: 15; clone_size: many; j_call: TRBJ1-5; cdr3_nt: TGTGCCAGTAGTATAGGGGGAGGACAGACGCAGCCCCAGCATTTT; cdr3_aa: CASSIGGGQTQPQHF
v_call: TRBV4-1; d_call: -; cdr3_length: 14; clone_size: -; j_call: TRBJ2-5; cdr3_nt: TGCGCCAGCAGCCCTCAGACGGGATGGGAGACCCAGTACTTC; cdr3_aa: CASSPQTGWETQYF
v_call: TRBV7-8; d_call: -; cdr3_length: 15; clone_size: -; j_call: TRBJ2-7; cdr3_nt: TGTGCCAGCAGCCAACTGGAGGGAGCTTCGTACGAGCAGTACTTC; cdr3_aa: CASSQLEGASYEQYF
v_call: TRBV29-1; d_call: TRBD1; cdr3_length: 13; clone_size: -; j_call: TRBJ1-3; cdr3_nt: TGCAGCGTCAACAGGGGAACTATGAACACCATATATTTT; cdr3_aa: CSVNRGTMNTIYF
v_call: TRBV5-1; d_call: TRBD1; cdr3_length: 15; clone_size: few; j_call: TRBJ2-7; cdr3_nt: TGCGCCAGCAGCGCCCCCGGGACAGGGTTTCACGAGCAGTACTTC; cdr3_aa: CASSAPGTGFHEQYF
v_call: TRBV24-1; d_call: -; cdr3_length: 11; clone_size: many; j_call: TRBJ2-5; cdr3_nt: TGTGCCACCAGTGATTTTGTGACCCAGTACTTC; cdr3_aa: CATSDFVTQYF
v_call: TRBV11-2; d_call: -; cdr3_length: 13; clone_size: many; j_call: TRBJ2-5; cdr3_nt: TGTGCCAGCAGCATCGATCAGGCACAGACCCAGTACTTC; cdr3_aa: CASSIDQAQTQYF
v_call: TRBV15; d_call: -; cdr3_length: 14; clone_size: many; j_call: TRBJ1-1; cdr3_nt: TGTGCCACCAGCAGAGATGGGAGGGACACTGAAGCTTTCTTT; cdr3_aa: CATSRDGRDTEAFF
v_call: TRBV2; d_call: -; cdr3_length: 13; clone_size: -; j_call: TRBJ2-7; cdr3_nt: TGTGCCAGCAGAGATGGGACCTGGGGCGAGCAGTACTTC; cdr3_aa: CASRDGTWGEQYF
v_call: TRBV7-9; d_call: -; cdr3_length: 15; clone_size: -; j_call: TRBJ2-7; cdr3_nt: TGTGCCAGCAGCTCAATCCGGGACATGGGGGACGAGCAGTACTTC; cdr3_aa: CASSSIRDMGDEQYF
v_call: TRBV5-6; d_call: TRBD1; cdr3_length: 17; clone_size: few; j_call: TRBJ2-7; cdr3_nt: TGTGCCAGCAGCCATCAGGCGGGACAGGGGTCCCCTTACGAGCAGTACTTC; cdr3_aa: CASSHQAGQGSPYEQYF
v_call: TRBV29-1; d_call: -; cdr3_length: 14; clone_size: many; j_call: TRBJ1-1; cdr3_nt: TGCAGCGTTGACCCACAGGGTAGAGATACTGAAGCTTTCTTT; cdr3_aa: CSVDPQGRDTEAFF
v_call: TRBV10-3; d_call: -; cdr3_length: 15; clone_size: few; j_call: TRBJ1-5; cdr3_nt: TGTGCCAGCAGTTACTTCTCGGAAAGCAATCAGCCCCAGCATTTT; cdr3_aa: CASSYFSESNQPQHF
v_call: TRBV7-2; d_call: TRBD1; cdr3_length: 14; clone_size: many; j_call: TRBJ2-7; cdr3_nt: TGTGCCAGCAGCGCGACAGGGGTATCAAACGAGCAGTACTTC; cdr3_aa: CASSATGVSNEQYF
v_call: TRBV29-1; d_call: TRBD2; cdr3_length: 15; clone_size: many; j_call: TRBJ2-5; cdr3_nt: TGCAGCGTTGAAGATGGAGCGGGAGGGCAAGAGACCCAGTACTTC; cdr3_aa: CSVEDGAGGQETQYF
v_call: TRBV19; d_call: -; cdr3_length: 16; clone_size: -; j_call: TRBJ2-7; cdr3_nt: TGTGCCAGCAGCACTGGACCTCAGGGCAGCTCCTACGAGCAGTACTTC; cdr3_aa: CASSTGPQGSSYEQYF
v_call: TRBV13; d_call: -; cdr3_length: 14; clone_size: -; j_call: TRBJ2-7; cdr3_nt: TGTGCCAGCAGCCACGCCGGGGGTGACTACGAGCAGTACTTC; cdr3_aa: CASSHAGGDYEQYF
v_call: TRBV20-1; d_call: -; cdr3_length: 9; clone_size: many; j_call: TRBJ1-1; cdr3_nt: TGCAGTGGGAACACTGAAGCTTTCTTT; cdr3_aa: CSGNTEAFF
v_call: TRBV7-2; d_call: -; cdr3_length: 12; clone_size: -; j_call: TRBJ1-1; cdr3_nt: TGTGCCAGCAGCTTTCTGGGGCCTGAAGCTTTCTTT; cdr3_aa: CASSFLGPEAFF
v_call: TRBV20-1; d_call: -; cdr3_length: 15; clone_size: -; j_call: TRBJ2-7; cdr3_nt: TGCAGTGCCTGGGGGGGGCGGGCTAGTAGCGACGAGCAGTACTTC; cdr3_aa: CSAWGGRASSDEQYF
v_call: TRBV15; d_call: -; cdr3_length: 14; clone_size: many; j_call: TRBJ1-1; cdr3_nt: TGTGCCACCAGCAGAGATGTAGGGGACGCTGAAGCTTTCTTT; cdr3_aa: CATSRDVGDAEAFF
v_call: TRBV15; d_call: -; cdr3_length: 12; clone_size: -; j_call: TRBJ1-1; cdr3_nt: TGTGCCACCGTCCCGTTTGACACTGAAGCTTTCTTT; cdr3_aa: CATVPFDTEAFF
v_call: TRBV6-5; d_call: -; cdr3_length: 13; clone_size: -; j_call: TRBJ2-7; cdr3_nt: TGTGCCAGCAGTCACAGGGAATCCTACGAGCAGTACTTC; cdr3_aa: CASSHRESYEQYF
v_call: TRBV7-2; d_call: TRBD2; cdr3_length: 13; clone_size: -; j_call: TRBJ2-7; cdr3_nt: TGTGCCAGCGGACTAGCGAAAGTCTACGAGCAGTACTTC; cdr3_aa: CASGLAKVYEQYF